The 11 T cell receptor beta chains below all came from one sample that was sequenced in a study of lymphopenia after photon versus proton radiotherapy. This table comes from immunoSEQ multiplex PCR, and its TCRdb copy is limited to in-frame clones, with some not included. This sample has about 68,000 clones, with about nine tenths found just once. The sample here was peripheral blood, taken from a patient treated with photon-based radiotherapy. Source of these receptors: a woman in her seventies with pancreatic cancer.

This clone has a handful of counts. CDR3 coding DNA: TGTGCCAGTAGTATAGAGGACCAAAACACTGAAGCTTTCTTT. Translation gives CASSIEDQNTEAFF. This chain joins TRBV19 and TRBJ1-1; no definite D call. Germline V gene lookup returns CDR1 LNHDA and CDR2 SQIVND (reference sequence). The V end was cut by 0 bases, the J end by 2 bases, with 7 bases between. The CDR3 runs to 14 residues.

The J gene is TRBJ2-7, the V gene TRBV2; TRBD1 or TRBD2 may be the D gene (5 bases each). Between the trimmed V and J ends, which lost 7 bases and 5 bases, there was a span of 12 bases. This CDR3 spans 12 amino acids. Germline CDR1 is SNHLY and CDR2 is FYNNEI. The CDR3 sequence: CASNPRDDEQYF. For the CDR3, the DNA is TGTGCCAGCAATCCTAGGGACGACGAGCAGTACTTC.

This clone was seen more than once but under ten times. The rearrangement uses TRBV19 and TRBJ1-5, with unresolved D. The CDR3 is 13 amino acids. Looked up from germline, CDR1 is LNHDA and CDR2 is SQIVND (reference sequence). With 4 bases removed from V and 1 base from J, the gap between germline ends came to 5 bases. The CDR3 sequence is CASSTNSNQPQHF. As DNA, the CDR3 is TGTGCCAGTAGTACTAACAGCAATCAGCCCCAGCATTTT.

The gene calls are TRBV7-9 and TRBJ2-3; D is perhaps TRBD1 (6 bases). The CDR3 length is 15 residues. Per germline, CDR1 SEHNR and CDR2 FQNEAQ (reference sequence). The V gene lost 4 bases and the J gene lost 2 bases, with 13 bases spanning the gap. CDR3 residues: CASSYDRPPTDTQYF. The CDR3 nucleotides read TGTGCCAGCAGCTACGACAGGCCCCCCACAGATACGCAGTATTTT.

V usage is TRBV19 and J usage is TRBJ1-1; no clear D. The CDR3 is 15 amino acids. V was cut by 6 bases and J by 4 bases, with 18 bases left in between. CDR1 is LNHDA, CDR2 SQIVND, per germline (reference sequence). Here the CDR3 reads CASSIGSLTSTEAFF. In DNA, the CDR3 is TGTGCCAGTAGCATCGGGAGCTTAACCAGCACTGAAGCTTTCTTT.

The V gene is TRBV5-4, the J gene TRBJ2-1; D unclear. V was trimmed by 4 bases and J by 4 bases, leaving 12 bases between them. This CDR3 region has 14 residues. Germline CDR1 and CDR2: SGHNT and YYREEE (reference sequence). The CDR3 region is CASSAAHEYNEQFF. For the CDR3, the DNA is TGTGCCAGCAGCGCCGCTCATGAGTACAATGAGCAGTTCTTC.

V gene TRBV19 combines with J gene TRBJ2-1; 8 positions agree with TRBD2. CDR1 is LNHDA, CDR2 SQIVND, per germline (reference sequence). V dropped 4 bases and J dropped 5; count of bases not matched to a gene: 7. There are 15 residues in the CDR3. CDR3 nucleotides: TGTGCCAGTAGTAAAACTAGCGGAGTTAACAATGAGCAGTTCTTC. The encoded protein is CASSKTSGVNNEQFF. Filled out from reference TRBV19 and TRBJ2-1, the complete variable domain reads DGGITQSPKYLFRKEGQNVTLSCEQNLNHDAMYWYRQDPGQGLRLIYYSQIVNDFQKGDIAEGYSVSREKKESFPLTVTSAQKNPTAFYLCASSKTSGVNNEQFFGPGTRLTVL.

This clone was detected once. J is TRBJ2-3 and V is TRBV6-1; D unclear. Trimming left V 3 bases short and J 0 bases short, with 10 bases between. Germline loops: CDR1 MNHNS, CDR2 SASEGT. The CDR3 consists of 15 residues. In DNA, the CDR3 is TGTGCCAGCAGTGAGCTTGGGGTCAGCACAGATACGCAGTATTTT. As protein: CASSELGVSTDTQYF.

In its sample, this clone was seen once. The chain is built from TRBV7-6 and TRBJ2-5, with unresolved D. The V gene lost 6 bases and the J gene lost 5 bases, with 10 bases spanning the gap. CDR1 and CDR2 (germline): SGHVS, FNYEAQ. The CDR3 has 12 amino acids. CDR3 residues: CASSNRRETQYF. CDR3 DNA: TGTGCCAGCAGTAACCGCAGGGAGACCCAGTACTTC. Looking up the rest from reference TRBV7-6 and TRBJ2-5 gives the full variable domain: GAGVSQSPRYKVTKRGQDVALRCDPISGHVSLYWYRQALGQGPEFLTYFNYEAQQDKSGLPNDRFSAERPEGSISTLTIQRTEQRDSAMYRCASSNRRETQYFGPGTRLLVL.

The chain recombines TRBV6-1 with TRBJ1-3, with a tentative D call TRBD1 (6 bases). Per the germline V gene, CDR1 is MNHNS and CDR2 is SASEGT. The CDR3 consists of 12 residues. The ends were cut back, 8 bases at V and 4 bases at J, with 9 bases in the middle. In nucleotides, the CDR3 is TGTGCCAGCGGGACAAGAGGAAACACCATATATTTT. Amino acid sequence: CASGTRGNTIYF.

The CDR3 DNA reads as TGTGCCAGCAGCCACGGACAGACTAATCAGCCCCAGCATTTT. As protein: CASSHGQTNQPQHF. The V and J genes are TRBV4-2 and TRBJ1-5; maybe TRBD1 (6 bases). V was pared by 3 bases and J by 4 bases, with 10 bases between. Germline V lookup: CDR1 LGHNA, CDR2 YNFKEQ. The CDR3 consists of 14 residues.